The 8 T cell receptor beta chains below come from one sample, sequenced in a study of blood T cell repertoires in COVID-19. Clones were read by immunoSEQ multiplex PCR, and TCRdb kept only the in-frame ones, dropping some. The profile shows over 85,000 clones, 70% to 90% of them singletons. The sequenced sample consisted of peripheral blood. These receptors all come from a man between 45 and 60 years old with active COVID-19.

The gene calls are TRBV30 and TRBJ1-4; perhaps TRBD1 as D (5 bases). Germline lookup yields CDR1 GTSNPN and CDR2 SVGIG (reference sequence). V was trimmed by 3 bases and J by 5 bases, leaving 10 bases between them. The CDR3 has 13 amino acids. The CDR3, as DNA: TGTGCCTGGAGCGGGGGTCCCAATGAAAAACTGTTTTTT. It is translated as CAWSGGPNEKLFF.

This clone was observed a single time. The chain combines TRBV4-3 with TRBJ1-1; no definite D call. Trimming pared 1 base from V and 0 bases from J, leaving 15 bases between. The CDR3 totals 17 residues. Germline CDR1 LGHNA, CDR2 YSLEER. DNA for the CDR3: TGCGCCAGCAGCCAAGGCCTAGCCCCGGGGATGAACACTGAAGCTTTCTTT. As protein: CASSQGLAPGMNTEAFF.

The genes are TRBV4-2 and TRBJ2-5; tentatively, D is TRBD1 (5 bases). The CDR3 runs to 14 residues. Trimming shortened V by 8 bases and J by 1 base, and 14 bases separated the two germline ends. Looked up from germline, CDR1 is LGHNA and CDR2 is YNFKEQ. Here the CDR3 reads CASSREGSQETQYF. Here the CDR3 DNA reads TGTGCCAGCTCCAGGGAAGGCAGCCAAGAGACCCAGTACTTC.

This chain uses TRBV10-3 with TRBJ1-1; possible D gene TRBD1, 5 bases. The CDR3 loop spans 17 amino acids. CDR1 ENHRY and CDR2 SYGVKD come from the germline V gene. Trimming cost V 2 bases and J 5 bases, with 21 bases left between them. This chain's CDR3 is CAISEGSLGGERTEAFF. As DNA, the CDR3 is TGTGCCATCAGTGAGGGGTCGTTGGGGGGAGAAAGGACTGAAGCTTTCTTT.

CDR3 residues: CASSINRDGYTF. As DNA, the CDR3 is TGTGCCAGCAGCATAAACAGGGATGGCTACACCTTC. The rearrangement joins TRBV11-1 to TRBJ1-2; D might be TRBD1 (6 bases). The CDR3 covers 12 residues. From germline, CDR1 is SGHAT and CDR2 FQDESV (reference sequence). The V and J ends lost 5 bases and 6 bases respectively, with 10 bases between them.

V gene TRBV7-9 combines with J gene TRBJ1-4; tentative D call: TRBD1 (6 bases). The CDR3 is 16 amino acids. The V end lost 11 bases, the J end lost 5 bases, and 24 bases lay between the germline ends. CDR1 is SEHNR, CDR2 FQNEAQ, per germline (reference sequence). The CDR3 DNA reads TGTGCCTCGCGGCCCTGGGGGCGGGGGAAAAATGAAAAACTGTTTTTT. Translation: CASRPWGRGKNEKLFF.

The rearrangement links TRBV12-5 to TRBJ2-3; 7 bases fit TRBD1. The V segment lost 0 bases and the J segment 3 bases; nucleotides outside the gene matches: 6. From germline, CDR1 is LGHNT and CDR2 FRNRAP. CDR3 size: 16 residues. CDR3 DNA sequence: TGTGCTAGTGGTTTGGTGACAGGGAAGTTGACAGATACGCAGTATTTT. It translates to CASGLVTGKLTDTQYF.

The chain couples TRBV12-3 or TRBV12-4 to TRBJ2-5; maybe TRBD1 (6 bases). V lost 6 bases and J 9 bases, leaving 17 bases between the germline ends. The CDR3 sequence is 13 residues long. The CDR3 sequence is CASRTGTSGAQYF. The DNA for the CDR3 is TGTGCCAGCAGGACCGGGACATCTGGGGCCCAGTACTTC.